The clone carrying this TCR beta chain came up many times. Lactation, pregnancy, other autoimmune disease or uncontrolled infection led to exclusion of patients. The germline CDR1 and CDR2 sequences are LGHNT and FRNRAP. CDR3 size: 18 residues. Trimming cost V 0 bases and J 9 bases; bases outside gene matches: 15. These data originate in a study of T cells in Graves' hyperthyroidism and ophthalmopathy. There were TCR beta CDR3 regions amplified from RNA transcripts. HTBI primers drove first-round RT-PCR of the TCR CDR3. TCRdb independently ran MiXCR on the multiplex PCR reads; one entry per CDR3 protein. This sample has some 270,000 distinct CDR3 sequences, with 13% found just once.

Sequencing was carried out using blood. The sequence derives from a woman aged 25 to 45 with Graves' hyperthyroidism that later progressed to Graves' ophthalmopathy. The rearrangement uses TRBV12-5 and TRBJ2-2; 8 bases line up with TRBD1. The CDR3 DNA reads as TGTGCTAGTGGTTTGGTAGCAGGGGGCGTTGTGGATATCCGGGAGCTGTTTTTT. The encoded protein is CASGLVAGGVVDIRELFF.